This T cell receptor (beta chain) was sequenced in a study of tumor-infiltrating lymphocytes in localized non-small cell lung cancer (dated by TCRdb to the early 2020s). About the study as a whole: Patients whose samples were collected after neoadjuvant chemotherapy, as well as both smokers and never-smokers and several histologies, were included in the cohort. In total, the ICON cohort was made up of around 140 surgical patients who had localized non-small cell lung cancer and whose tumors were resected. The same patients underwent several integrated assays, with TCR sequencing performed together with flow cytometry, multiplex immunofluorescence, RNA-seq, exome sequencing and proteomics. A total of 45 to 65 patients were included in the paired tumor versus uninvolved lung comparison of immunoSEQ T-cell fraction. Resected tumor tissue and uninvolved lung tissue described as non-adjacent to the tumor were contributed by each patient, with both tissues obtained from the same patient.

Broader findings and caveats from the paper: Tumor T-cell fraction from TCR sequencing was not associated with recurrence-free survival (p = 0.61). No difference in TCR-derived T-cell fraction was observed between the flow cytometry-defined immunotypes IM1 (good prognosis) and IM2 (poor prognosis). Different pieces of the same tissue were used for different assays, so technical variation could not be separated from intratumor heterogeneity. Assay coverage differed among patients according to how much tissue was available, so only a subset of the cohort had TCR sequencing. Consistent with immunofluorescence CD3 counts, TCRbeta sequencing supported greater T cell infiltration in tumors than in uninvolved lung tissue.

The first patient joined ICON in early 2016, and enrollment wrapped up when the last patient was enrolled in 2018. From a subcohort of about 80 patients, fresh tumor and matched uninvolved tissue were collected for in-depth immune analyses, including TCR sequencing. TCR sequencing was performed on DNA isolated from bulk tissue, without cell sorting. The CDR3 goes from the cysteine to the phenylalanine over 14 residues. Only the CDR3 DNA stays, 42 bases, in frame from base 1. The germline V gene sets CDR1 to MDHEN and CDR2 to SYDVKM. Relative to germline, V is 3 bases shorter and J is 3 bases shorter, with 9 bases between their ends. TCR sequencing with the immunoSEQ assay provided the T-cell fraction in tumor and uninvolved lung tissue. Processing in the source paper ran as follows. In the survival analysis, patients were divided into a high T-cell fraction group (upper tertile) and a low T-cell fraction group (lower two tertiles), and the two groups were compared using a log-rank test. A signed-rank test was used to test differences in T-cell fraction between paired tumor and uninvolved lung samples. The table was pulled from immuneACCESS by TCRdb, which kept in-frame rearrangements only. Such tables lose some clones; where checked, under half of the loss comes from unresolved V genes, and the rest has no known cause. V, J and clone size derive from that table, while D and trimming were established from the DNA sequence. The sample yields about 12,000 clones; 70% to 90% were counted once. The top ten clonotypes cover 8.5% to 10% of the sample.

This clone was counted a single time. What antigen it recognizes has not been identified. Per-base qualities were not stored, and no clone one base away is much larger. Sequencing input: lung tumor tissue. This TCR was recovered from a human donor with non-small cell lung cancer. The rearrangement joined TRBV28 to TRBJ2-1; the D gene remains uncertain. The nucleotide sequence reads as follows: TGTGCCAGCAGTTTCTCGGGCCACTACAATGAGCAGTTCTTC. It translates to CASSFSGHYNEQFF.